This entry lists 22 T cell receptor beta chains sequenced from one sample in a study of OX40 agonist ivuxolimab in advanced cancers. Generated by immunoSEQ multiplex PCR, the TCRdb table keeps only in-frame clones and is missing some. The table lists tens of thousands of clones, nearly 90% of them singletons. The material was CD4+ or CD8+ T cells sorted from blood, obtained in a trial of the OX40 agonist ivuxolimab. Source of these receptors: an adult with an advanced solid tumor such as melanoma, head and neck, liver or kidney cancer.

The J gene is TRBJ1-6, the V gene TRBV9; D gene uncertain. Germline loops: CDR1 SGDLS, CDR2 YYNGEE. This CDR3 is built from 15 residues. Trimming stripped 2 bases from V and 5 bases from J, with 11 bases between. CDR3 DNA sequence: TGTGCCAGCAGCGTCGAACTATGGGATAATTCACCCCTCCACTTT. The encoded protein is CASSVELWDNSPLHF. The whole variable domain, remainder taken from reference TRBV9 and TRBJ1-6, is DSGVTQTPKHLITATGQRVTLRCSPRSGDLSVYWYQQSLDQGLQFLIQYYNGEERAKGNILERFSAQQFPDLHSELNLSSLELGDSALYFCASSVELWDNSPLHFGNGTRLTVT.

The CDR3 sequence: CASSLTRGYEQYV. The CDR3 DNA reads as TGTGCCAGCAGCCTAACCAGGGGCTACGAGCAGTACGTC. The chain uses TRBV11-2 and TRBJ2-7; D is possibly TRBD1 (6 bases). V was clipped by 5 bases and J by 3 bases, with 11 bases between them. This CDR3 region has 13 residues. Germline-derived CDR1 and CDR2 are SGHAT and FQNNGV.

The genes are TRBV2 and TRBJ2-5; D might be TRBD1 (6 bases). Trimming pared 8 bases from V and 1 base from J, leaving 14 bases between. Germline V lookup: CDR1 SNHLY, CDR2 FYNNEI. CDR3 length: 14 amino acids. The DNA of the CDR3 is TGTGCCAGCCTGACGGCAGGGGCCCAAGAGACCCAGTACTTC. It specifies CASLTAGAQETQYF.

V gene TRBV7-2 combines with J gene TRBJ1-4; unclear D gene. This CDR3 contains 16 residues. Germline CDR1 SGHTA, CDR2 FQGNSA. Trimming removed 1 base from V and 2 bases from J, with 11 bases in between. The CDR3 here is CASSLDPSGTNEKLFF. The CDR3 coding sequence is TGTGCCAGCAGCTTAGATCCCTCGGGGACTAATGAAAAACTGTTTTTT.

The CDR3 DNA follows: TGTGCCAGCAGCACCGGGACTAGCGGGGGACAAGAGACCCAGTACTTC. This translates into CASSTGTSGGQETQYF. The gene calls are TRBV7-6 and TRBJ2-5; TRBD2 matches 14 bases. Germline CDR1 and CDR2: SGHVS and FNYEAQ. Trimming cost V 5 bases and J 2 bases; bases outside gene matches: 4. The CDR3 covers 16 residues. Full variable domain (outside the CDR3, taken from reference TRBV7-6 and TRBJ2-5): GAGVSQSPRYKVTKRGQDVALRCDPISGHVSLYWYRQALGQGPEFLTYFNYEAQQDKSGLPNDRFSAERPEGSISTLTIQRTEQRDSAMYRCASSTGTSGGQETQYFGPGTRLLVL.

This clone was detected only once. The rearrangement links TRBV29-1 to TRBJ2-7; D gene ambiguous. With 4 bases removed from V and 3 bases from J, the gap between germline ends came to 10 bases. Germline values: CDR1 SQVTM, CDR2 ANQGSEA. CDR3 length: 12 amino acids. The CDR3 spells CSVVSSLYEQYF. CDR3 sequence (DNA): TGCAGCGTTGTGTCGTCCCTCTACGAGCAGTACTTC.

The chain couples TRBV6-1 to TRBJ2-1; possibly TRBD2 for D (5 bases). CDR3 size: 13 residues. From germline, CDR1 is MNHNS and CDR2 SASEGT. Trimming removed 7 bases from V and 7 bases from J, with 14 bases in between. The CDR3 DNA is TGTGCCAGCACCGGGATAAGCCTTAATGAGCAGTTCTTC. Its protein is CASTGISLNEQFF.

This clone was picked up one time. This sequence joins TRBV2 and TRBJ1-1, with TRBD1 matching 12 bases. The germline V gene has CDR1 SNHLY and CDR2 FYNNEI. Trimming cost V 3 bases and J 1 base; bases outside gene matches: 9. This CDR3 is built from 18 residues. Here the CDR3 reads CASSEPRDRGLTNTEAFF. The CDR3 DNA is TGTGCCAGCAGTGAGCCTAGGGACAGGGGGCTTACGAACACTGAAGCTTTCTTT. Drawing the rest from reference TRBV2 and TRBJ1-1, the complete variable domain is EPEVTQTPSHQVTQMGQEVILRCVPISNHLYFYWYRQILGQKVEFLVSFYNNEISEKSEIFDDQFSVERPDGSNFTLKIRSTKLEDSAMYFCASSEPRDRGLTNTEAFFGQGTRLTVV.

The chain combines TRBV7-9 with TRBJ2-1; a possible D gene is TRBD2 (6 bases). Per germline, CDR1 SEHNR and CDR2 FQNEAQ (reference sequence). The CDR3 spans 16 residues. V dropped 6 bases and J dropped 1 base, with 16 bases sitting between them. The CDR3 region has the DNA TGTGCCAGCAGGAAAGTTCCGGGACTTTCCTACAATGAGCAGTTCTTC. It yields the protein CASRKVPGLSYNEQFF.

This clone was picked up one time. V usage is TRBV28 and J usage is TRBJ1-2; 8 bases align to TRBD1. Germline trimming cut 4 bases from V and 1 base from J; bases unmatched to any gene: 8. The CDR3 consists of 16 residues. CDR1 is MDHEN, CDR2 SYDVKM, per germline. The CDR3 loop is CASSSLRTGSNYGYTF. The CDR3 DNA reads TGTGCCAGCAGTTCCCTCCGGACAGGGAGTAACTATGGCTACACCTTC.

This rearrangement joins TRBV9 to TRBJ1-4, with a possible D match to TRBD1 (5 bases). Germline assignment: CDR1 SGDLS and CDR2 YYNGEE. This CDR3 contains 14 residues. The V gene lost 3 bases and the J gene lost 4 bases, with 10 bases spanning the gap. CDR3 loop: CASSGDSYNEKLFF. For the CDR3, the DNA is TGTGCCAGCAGCGGCGACAGTTATAATGAAAAACTGTTTTTT.

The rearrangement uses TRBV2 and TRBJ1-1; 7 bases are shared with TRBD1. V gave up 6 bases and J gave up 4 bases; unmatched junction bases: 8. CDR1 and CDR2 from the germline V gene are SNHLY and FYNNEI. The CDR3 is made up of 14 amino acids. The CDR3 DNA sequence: TGTGCCAGCAGGACCCCGGAGGGGGCCACTGAAGCTTTCTTT. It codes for CASRTPEGATEAFF. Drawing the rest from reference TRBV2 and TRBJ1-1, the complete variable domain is EPEVTQTPSHQVTQMGQEVILRCVPISNHLYFYWYRQILGQKVEFLVSFYNNEISEKSEIFDDQFSVERPDGSNFTLKIRSTKLEDSAMYFCASRTPEGATEAFFGQGTRLTVV.

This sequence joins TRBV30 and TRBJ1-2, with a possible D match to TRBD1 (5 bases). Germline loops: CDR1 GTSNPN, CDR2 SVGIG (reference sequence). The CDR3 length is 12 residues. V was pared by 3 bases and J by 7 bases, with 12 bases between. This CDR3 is CAWSALGGGYTF. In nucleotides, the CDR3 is TGTGCCTGGAGCGCCCTCGGGGGTGGCTACACCTTC.

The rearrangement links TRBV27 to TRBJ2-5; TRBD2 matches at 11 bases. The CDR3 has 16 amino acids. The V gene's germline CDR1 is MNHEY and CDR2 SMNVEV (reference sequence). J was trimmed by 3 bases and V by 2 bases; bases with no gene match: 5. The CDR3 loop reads CASSLVLAGGEETQYF. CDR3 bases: TGTGCCAGCAGTTTAGTCCTAGCGGGGGGTGAAGAGACCCAGTACTTC.

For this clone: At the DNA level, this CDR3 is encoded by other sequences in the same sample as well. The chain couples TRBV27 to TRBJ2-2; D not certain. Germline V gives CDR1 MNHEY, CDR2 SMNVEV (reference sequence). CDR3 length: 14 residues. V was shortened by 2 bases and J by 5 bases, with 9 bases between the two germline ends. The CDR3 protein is CASSLGASTGELFF. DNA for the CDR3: TGTGCCAGCAGTTTAGGAGCAAGTACCGGGGAGCTGTTTTTT.

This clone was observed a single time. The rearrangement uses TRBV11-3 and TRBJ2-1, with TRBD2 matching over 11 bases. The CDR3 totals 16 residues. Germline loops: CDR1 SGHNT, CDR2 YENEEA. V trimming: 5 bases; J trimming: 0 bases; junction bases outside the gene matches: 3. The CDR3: CASSPSGGNSYNEQFF. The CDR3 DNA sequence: TGTGCCAGCAGCCCTAGCGGGGGGAACTCCTACAATGAGCAGTTCTTC.

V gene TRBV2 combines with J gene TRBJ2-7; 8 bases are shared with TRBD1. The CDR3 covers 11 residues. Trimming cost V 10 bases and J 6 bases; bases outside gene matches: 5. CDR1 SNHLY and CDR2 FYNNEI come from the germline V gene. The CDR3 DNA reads TGTGCCACCTTTACAGGGGGCGAGCAGTACGTC. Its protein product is CATFTGGEQYV.

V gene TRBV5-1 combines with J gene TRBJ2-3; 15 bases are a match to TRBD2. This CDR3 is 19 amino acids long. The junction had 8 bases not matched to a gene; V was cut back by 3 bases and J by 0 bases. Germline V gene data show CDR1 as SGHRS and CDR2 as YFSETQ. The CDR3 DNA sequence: TGCGCCAGCAGCTCCGGGACTAGCGGGGGGTATCTAAGCACAGATACGCAGTATTTT. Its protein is CASSSGTSGGYLSTDTQYF.

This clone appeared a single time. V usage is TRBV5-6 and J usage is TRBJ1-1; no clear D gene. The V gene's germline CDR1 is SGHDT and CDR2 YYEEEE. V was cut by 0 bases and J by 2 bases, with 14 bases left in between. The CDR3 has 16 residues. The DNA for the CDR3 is TGTGCCAGCAGCTTGGCCTGGTACAGCGGAAACACTGAAGCTTTCTTT. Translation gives CASSLAWYSGNTEAFF.

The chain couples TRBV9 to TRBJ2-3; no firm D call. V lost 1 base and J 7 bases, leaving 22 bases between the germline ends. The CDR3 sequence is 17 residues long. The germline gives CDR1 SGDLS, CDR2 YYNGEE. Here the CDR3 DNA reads TGTGCCAGCAGCGTAAATAGGGCCAACGCACAGACAAATACGCAGTATTTT. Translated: CASSVNRANAQTNTQYF.

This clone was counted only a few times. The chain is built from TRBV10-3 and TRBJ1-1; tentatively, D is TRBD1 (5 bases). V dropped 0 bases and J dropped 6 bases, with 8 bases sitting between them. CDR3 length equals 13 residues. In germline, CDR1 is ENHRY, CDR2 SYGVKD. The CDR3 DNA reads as TGTGCCATCAGTGAGTCGATGGGGGCTGAAGCTTTCTTT. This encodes CAISESMGAEAFF.

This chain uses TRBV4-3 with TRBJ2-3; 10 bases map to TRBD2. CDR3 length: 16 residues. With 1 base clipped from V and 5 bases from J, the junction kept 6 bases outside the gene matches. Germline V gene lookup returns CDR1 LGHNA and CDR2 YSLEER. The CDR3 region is CASSQGVSGGLDTQYF. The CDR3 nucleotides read TGCGCCAGCAGCCAAGGGGTTAGCGGGGGGTTAGATACGCAGTATTTT.